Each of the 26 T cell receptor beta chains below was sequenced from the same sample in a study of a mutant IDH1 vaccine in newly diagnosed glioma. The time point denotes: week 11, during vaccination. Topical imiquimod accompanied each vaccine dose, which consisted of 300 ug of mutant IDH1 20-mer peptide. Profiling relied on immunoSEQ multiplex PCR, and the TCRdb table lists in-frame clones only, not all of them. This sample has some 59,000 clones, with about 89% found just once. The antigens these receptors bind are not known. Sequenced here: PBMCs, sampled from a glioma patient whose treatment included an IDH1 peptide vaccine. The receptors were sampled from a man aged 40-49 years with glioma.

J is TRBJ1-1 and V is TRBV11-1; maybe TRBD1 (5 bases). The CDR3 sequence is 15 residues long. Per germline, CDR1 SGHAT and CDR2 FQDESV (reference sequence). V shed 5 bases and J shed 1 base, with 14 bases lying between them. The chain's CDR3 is CASSPLQVANTEAFF. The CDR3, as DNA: TGTGCCAGCAGCCCCCTACAGGTCGCGAACACTGAAGCTTTCTTT. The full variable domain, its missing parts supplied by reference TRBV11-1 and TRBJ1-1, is EAEVAQSPRYKITEKSQAVAFWCDPISGHATLYWYRQILGQGPELLVQFQDESVVDDSQLPKDRFSAERLKGVDSTLKIQPAELGDSAMYLCASSPLQVANTEAFFGQGTRLTVV.

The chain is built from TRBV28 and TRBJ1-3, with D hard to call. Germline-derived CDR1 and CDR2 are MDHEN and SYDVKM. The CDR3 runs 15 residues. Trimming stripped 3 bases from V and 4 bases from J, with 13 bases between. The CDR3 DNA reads TGTGCCAGCAGTTTCCCCCTAACGGCAGGAAACACCATATATTTT. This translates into CASSFPLTAGNTIYF.

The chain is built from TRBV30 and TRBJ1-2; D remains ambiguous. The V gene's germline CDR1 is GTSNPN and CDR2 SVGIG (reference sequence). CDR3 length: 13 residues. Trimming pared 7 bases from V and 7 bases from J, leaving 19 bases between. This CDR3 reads CASPPRSRRGYTF. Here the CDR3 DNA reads TGTGCCTCCCCACCGAGGAGTCGGCGTGGCTACACCTTC.

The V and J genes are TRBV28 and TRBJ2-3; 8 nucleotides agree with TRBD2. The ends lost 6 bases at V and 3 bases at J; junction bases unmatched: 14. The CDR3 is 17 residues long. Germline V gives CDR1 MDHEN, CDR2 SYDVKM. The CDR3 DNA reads TGTGCCAGCAGGACTTCCAGGACGCGGGAGGTGACAGATACGCAGTATTTT. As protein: CASRTSRTREVTDTQYF. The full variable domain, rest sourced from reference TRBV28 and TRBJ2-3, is DVKVTQSSRYLVKRTGEKVFLECVQDMDHENMFWYRQDPGLGLRLIYFSYDVKMKEKGDIPEGYSVSREKKERFSLILESASTNQTSMYLCASRTSRTREVTDTQYFGPGTRLTVL.

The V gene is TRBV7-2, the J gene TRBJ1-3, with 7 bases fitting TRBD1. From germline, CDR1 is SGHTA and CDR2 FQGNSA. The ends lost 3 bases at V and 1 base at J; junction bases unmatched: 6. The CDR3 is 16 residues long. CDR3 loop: CASSFMTTGSGNTIYF. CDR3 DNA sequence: TGTGCCAGCAGCTTTATGACGACAGGGTCTGGAAACACCATATATTTT.

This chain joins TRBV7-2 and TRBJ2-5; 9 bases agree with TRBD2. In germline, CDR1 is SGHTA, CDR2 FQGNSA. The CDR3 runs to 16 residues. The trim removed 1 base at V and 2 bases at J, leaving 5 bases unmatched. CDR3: CASSLGAGGPQETQYF. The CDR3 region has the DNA TGTGCCAGCAGCTTAGGGGCGGGAGGGCCACAAGAGACCCAGTACTTC. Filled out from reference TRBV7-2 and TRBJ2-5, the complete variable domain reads GAGVSQSPSNKVTEKGKDVELRCDPISGHTALYWYRQSLGQGLEFLIYFQGNSAPDKSGLPSDRFSAERTGGSVSTLTIQRTQQEDSAVYLCASSLGAGGPQETQYFGPGTRLLVL.

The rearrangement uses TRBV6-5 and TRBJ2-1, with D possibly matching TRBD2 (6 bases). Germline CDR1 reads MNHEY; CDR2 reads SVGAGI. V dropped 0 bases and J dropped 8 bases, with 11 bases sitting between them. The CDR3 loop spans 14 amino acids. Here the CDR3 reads CASSYSLRGHEQFF. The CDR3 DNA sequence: TGTGCCAGCAGTTACTCGTTGCGGGGTCATGAGCAGTTCTTC.

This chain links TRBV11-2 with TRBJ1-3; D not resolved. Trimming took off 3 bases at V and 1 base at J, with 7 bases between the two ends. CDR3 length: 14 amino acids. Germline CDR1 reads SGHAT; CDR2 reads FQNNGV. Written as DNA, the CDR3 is TGTGCCAGCAGCTTCGGCCTATCTGGAAACACCATATATTTT. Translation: CASSFGLSGNTIYF.

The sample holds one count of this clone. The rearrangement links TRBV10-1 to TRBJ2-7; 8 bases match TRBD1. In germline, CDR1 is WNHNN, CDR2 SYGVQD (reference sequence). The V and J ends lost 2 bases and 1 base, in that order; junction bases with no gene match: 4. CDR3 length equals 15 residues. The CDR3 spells CASSEGQGASYEQYV. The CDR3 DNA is TGCGCCAGCAGTGAGGGACAGGGCGCGTCCTACGAGCAGTACGTC.

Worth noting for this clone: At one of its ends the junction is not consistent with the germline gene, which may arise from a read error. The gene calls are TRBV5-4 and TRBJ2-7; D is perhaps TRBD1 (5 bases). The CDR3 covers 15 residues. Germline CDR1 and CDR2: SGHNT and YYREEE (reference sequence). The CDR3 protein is CASSLGQLMPYGQYF. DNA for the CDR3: TGTGCCAGCAGCTTGGGACAGTTAATGCCCTACGGGCAGTACTTC.

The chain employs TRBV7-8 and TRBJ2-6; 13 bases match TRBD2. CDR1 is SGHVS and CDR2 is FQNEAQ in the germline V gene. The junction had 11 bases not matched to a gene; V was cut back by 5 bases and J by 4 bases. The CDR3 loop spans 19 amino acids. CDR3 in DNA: TGTGCCAGCAGCCACAGCACTAGCGGGGGGGGCCAGGGGGCCAACGTCCTGACTTTC. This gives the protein CASSHSTSGGGQGANVLTF.

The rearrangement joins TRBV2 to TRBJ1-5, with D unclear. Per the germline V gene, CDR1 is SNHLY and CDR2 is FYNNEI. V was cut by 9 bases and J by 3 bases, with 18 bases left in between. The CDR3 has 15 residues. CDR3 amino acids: CASANPQWANQPQHF. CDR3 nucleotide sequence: TGTGCCAGTGCCAACCCTCAGTGGGCCAATCAGCCCCAGCATTTT.

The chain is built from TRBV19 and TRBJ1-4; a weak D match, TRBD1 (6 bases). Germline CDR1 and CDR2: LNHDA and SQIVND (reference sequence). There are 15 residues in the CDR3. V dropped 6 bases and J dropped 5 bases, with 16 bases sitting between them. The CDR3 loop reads CASSQGWGHNEKLFF. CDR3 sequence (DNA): TGTGCCAGTAGCCAGGGATGGGGGCACAATGAAAAACTGTTTTTT.

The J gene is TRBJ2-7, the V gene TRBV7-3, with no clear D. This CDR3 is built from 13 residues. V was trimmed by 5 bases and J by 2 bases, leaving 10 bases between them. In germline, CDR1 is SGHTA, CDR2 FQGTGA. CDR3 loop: CASSPSRTYEQYF. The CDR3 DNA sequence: TGTGCCAGCAGCCCGTCTAGGACCTACGAGCAGTACTTC. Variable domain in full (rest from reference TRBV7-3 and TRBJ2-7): GAGVSQTPSNKVTEKGKYVELRCDPISGHTALYWYRQSLGQGPEFLIYFQGTGAADDSGLPNDRFFAVRPEGSVSTLKIQRTERGDSAVYLCASSPSRTYEQYFGPGTRLTVT.

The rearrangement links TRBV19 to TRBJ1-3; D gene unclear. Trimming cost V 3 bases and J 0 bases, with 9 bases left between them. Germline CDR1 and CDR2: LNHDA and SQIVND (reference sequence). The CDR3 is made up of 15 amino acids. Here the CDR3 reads CASSITGSSGNTIYF. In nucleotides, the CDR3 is TGTGCCAGTAGTATTACTGGGTCCTCTGGAAACACCATATATTTT.

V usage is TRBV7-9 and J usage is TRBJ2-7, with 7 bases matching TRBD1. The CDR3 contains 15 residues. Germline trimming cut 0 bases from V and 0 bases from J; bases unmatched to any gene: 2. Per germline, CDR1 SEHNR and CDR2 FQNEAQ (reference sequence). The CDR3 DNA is TGTGCCAGCAGCTTAGCGGGGACAGACTCCTACGAGCAGTACTTC. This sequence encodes CASSLAGTDSYEQYF.

In nucleotides, the CDR3 is TGTGCCAGCAGTCGACAGGGCGTTAATGAAAAACTGTTTTTT. Translation: CASSRQGVNEKLFF. This chain links TRBV9 with TRBJ1-4, with 7 bases that match TRBD1. This CDR3 spans 14 amino acids. Germline V gives CDR1 SGDLS, CDR2 YYNGEE. The J segment lost 4 bases and the V segment lost 5 bases, leaving 5 bases of the junction unmatched.

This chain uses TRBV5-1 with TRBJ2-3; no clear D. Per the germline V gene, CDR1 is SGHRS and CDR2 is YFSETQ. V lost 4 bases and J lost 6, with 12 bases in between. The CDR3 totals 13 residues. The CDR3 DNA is TGCGCCAGCAGCCCGGAGTGGCAGGATACGCAGTATTTT. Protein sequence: CASSPEWQDTQYF. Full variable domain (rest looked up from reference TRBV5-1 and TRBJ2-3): KAGVTQTPRYLIKTRGQQVTLSCSPISGHRSVSWYQQTPGQGLQFLFEYFSETQRNKGNFPGRFSGRQFSNSRSEMNVSTLELGDSALYLCASSPEWQDTQYFGPGTRLTVL.

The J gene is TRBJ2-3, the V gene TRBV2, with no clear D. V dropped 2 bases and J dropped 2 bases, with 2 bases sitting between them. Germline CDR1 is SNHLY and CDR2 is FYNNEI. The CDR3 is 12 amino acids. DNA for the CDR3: TGTGCCAGCAGTGAACTCACAGATACGCAGTATTTT. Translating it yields CASSELTDTQYF.

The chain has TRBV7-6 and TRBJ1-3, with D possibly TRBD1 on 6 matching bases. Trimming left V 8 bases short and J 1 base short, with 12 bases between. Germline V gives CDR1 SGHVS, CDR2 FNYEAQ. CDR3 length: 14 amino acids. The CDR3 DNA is TGTGCCAGCCGGGGGGGGCCGTCTGGAAACACCATATATTTT. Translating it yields CASRGGPSGNTIYF. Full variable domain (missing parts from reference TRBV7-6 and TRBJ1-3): GAGVSQSPRYKVTKRGQDVALRCDPISGHVSLYWYRQALGQGPEFLTYFNYEAQQDKSGLPNDRFSAERPEGSISTLTIQRTEQRDSAMYRCASRGGPSGNTIYFGEGSWLTVV.

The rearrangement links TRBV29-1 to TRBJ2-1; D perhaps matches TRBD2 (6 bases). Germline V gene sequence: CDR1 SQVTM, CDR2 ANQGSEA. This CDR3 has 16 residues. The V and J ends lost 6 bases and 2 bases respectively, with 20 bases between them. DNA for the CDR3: TGCAGCGTGGGGGGTAAGCAACTAAACACCTACAATGAGCAGTTCTTC. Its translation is CSVGGKQLNTYNEQFF.

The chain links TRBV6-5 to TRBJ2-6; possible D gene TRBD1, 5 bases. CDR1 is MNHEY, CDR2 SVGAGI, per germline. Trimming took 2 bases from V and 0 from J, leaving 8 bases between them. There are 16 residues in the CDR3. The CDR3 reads CASSYLRDSGANVLTF. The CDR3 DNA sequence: TGTGCCAGCAGTTACCTCAGGGACTCTGGGGCCAACGTCCTGACTTTC.

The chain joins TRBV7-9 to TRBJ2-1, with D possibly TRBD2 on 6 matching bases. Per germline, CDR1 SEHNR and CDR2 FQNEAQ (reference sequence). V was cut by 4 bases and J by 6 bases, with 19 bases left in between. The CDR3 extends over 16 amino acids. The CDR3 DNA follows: TGTGCCAGCAGCTCCCTAACTAGCAGGTTGTCCAATGAGCAGTTCTTC. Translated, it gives CASSSLTSRLSNEQFF.

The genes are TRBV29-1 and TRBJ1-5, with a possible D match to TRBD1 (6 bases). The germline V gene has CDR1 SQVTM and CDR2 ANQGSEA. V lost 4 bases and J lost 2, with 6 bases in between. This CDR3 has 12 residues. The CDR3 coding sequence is TGCAGCGTTGGACAGGGCAATCAGCCCCAGCATTTT. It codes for CSVGQGNQPQHF.

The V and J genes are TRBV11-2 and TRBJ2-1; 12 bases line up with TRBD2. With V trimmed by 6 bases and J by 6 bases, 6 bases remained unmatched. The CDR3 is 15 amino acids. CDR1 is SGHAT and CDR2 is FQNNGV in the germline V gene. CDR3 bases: TGTGCCAGCAGTCGCGGACTAGCGGGGAGCAATGAGCAGTTCTTC. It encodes CASSRGLAGSNEQFF.

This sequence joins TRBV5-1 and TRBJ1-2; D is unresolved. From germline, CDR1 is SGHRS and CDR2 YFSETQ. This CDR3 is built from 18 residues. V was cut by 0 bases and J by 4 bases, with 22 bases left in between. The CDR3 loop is CASSLDGLGYSERYGYTF. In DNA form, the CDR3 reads TGCGCCAGCAGCTTGGACGGGTTGGGCTACAGCGAACGCTATGGCTACACCTTC. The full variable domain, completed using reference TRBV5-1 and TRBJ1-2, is KAGVTQTPRYLIKTRGQQVTLSCSPISGHRSVSWYQQTPGQGLQFLFEYFSETQRNKGNFPGRFSGRQFSNSRSEMNVSTLELGDSALYLCASSLDGLGYSERYGYTFGSGTRLTVV.